The present T cell receptor beta chain was sequenced within a study of T cells after yellow fever vaccination. The study's findings and limits: Clones from primary vaccination mostly reappeared after the booster (96% CD4, over 85% CD8).

Regarding this clonotype: Its specificity is unknown.

In TCRdb, the 5' RACE reads were re-called with MiXCR into one record per CDR3 protein. This sample carries approximately 510,000 distinct CDR3 sequences, about a fifth of them seen once, and the ten largest clones take around 17%. The TCR sequence derives from a man aged 18 to 29 who received the YFV17D yellow fever vaccine. Sequencing used PBMCs, obtained about 21 days after the first yellow fever vaccination.

The CDR3 region has the DNA TGTGCCAGCAGTATTCCCGGGACCGCACCTCGCACAGATACGCAGTATTTT. It is translated as CASSIPGTAPRTDTQYF. The chain is built from TRBV6-2 or TRBV6-3 and TRBJ2-3; D might be TRBD1 or TRBD2, each matching 5 bases. Germline loops: CDR1 MNHEY, CDR2 SVGEGT. V gave up 5 bases and J gave up 1 base, with 19 bases separating them. The CDR3 is 17 residues long.